This TCR beta chain was identified during a study of blood T cell repertoires in COVID-19. Study in general: Samples representing acute and convalescent COVID-19 were sourced from the United States, Italy and Spain.

Trimming stripped 7 bases from V and 8 bases from J, with 20 bases between. The CDR3 runs to 15 residues. Per the germline V gene, CDR1 is MNHNY and CDR2 is SVGAGI (reference sequence). Original processing notes: Estimation of nucleated cell counts was performed using reference gene primer amplification. Profiled with immunoSEQ multiplex PCR; TCRdb holds only in-frame clones, not every one. V, J and clone size were drawn from that table, and D and trimming were deduced from the DNA. The sample records roughly 180,000 clones, approximately 94% being singletons. Sample: peripheral blood. V usage is TRBV6-6 and J usage is TRBJ1-4; D is ambiguous. The receptor was isolated from a man aged 30 to 45 with COVID-19, enrolled during active disease. The CDR3 loop is CASTSAQAGGEKLFF. For the CDR3, the DNA is TGTGCCAGCACCTCAGCCCAGGCCGGAGGCGAAAAACTGTTTTTT.